This T cell receptor beta chain is from a study of CD8 T cells in ankylosing spondylitis. CDR3 length: 15 amino acids. The germline V gene has CDR1 SEHNR and CDR2 FQNEAQ (reference sequence). The J segment lost 0 bases and the V segment lost 5 bases, leaving 2 bases of the junction unmatched. In regard to this clonotype: No antigen is known for it.

A single record per CDR3 protein comes from TCRdb applying MiXCR to the 5' RACE reads. The sample yields hundreds of thousands of distinct CDR3 sequences, about a fifth seen once. Study-wide results and caveats: Some of the motif variants had earlier been found in reactive arthritis patients' fluid and blood. Disease-linked clones displayed a CD8+ phenotype and appeared relatively rarely in peripheral blood.

Sample: blood, either unsorted or a sorted T cell fraction (not recorded which). This clonotype was obtained from a female donor with ankylosing spondylitis or in good health (not recorded which). The chain links TRBV7-9 to TRBJ2-3, with 10 bases aligning to TRBD2. CDR3: CASSPTSGSTDTQYF. The CDR3 bases are TGTGCCAGCAGCCCGACTAGCGGGAGCACAGATACGCAGTATTTT.